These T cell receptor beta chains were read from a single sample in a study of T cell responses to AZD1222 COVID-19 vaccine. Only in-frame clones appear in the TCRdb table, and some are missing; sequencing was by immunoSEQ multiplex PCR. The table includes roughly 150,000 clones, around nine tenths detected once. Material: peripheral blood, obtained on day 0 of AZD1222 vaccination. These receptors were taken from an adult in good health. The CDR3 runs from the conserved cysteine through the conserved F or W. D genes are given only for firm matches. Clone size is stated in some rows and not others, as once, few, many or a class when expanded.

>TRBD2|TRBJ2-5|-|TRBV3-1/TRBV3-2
TGTGCCAGCAGCCAAGCCCAACTAGCGGGGGGCCAAGAGACCCAGTACTTC
CASSQAQLAGGQETQYF
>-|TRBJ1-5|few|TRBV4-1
TGCGCCAGCAGCCCAACCCGGGGAGCAGATAGCAATCAGCCCCAGCATTTT
CASSPTRGADSNQPQHF
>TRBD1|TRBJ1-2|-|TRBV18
TGTGCCAGCTCACCACTAGGGACAGGGAAGACTCTAACCAACTATGGCTACACCTTC
CASSPLGTGKTLTNYGYTF
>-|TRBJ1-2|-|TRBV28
TGTGCCGTAGAGGACCCGGATAACTATGGCTACACCTTC
CAVEDPDNYGYTF
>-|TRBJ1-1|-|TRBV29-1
TGCAGCGTCGCCCCCGGGGGGAGTGAAGCTTTCTTT
CSVAPGGSEAFF
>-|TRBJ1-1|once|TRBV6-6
TGTGCCAGCAGTTACTCTCGGGACACTGAAGCTTTCTTT
CASSYSRDTEAFF
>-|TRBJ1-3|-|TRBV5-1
TGCGCCAGCAGCTTGGAGGGCCAAAGCTCTGGAAACACCATATATTTT
CASSLEGQSSGNTIYF
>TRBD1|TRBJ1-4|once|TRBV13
TGTGCCAGCAGCCTCGGACAGGTCGGGAATGAAAAACTGTTTTTT
CASSLGQVGNEKLFF
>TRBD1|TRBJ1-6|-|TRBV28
TGTGCCAGCAGTTTATTTGGGGACAGCCCCTATAATTCACCCCTCCACTTT
CASSLFGDSPYNSPLHF
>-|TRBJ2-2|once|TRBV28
TGTGCCAGCAGTTTACCGGGGAGCTCCGGGGAGCTGTTTTTT
CASSLPGSSGELFF
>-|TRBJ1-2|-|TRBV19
TGTGCCTCGACGCAGGGAGGGGCTAACTATGGCTACACCTTC
CASTQGGANYGYTF
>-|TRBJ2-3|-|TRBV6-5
TGTGCCAGTAAGGTCGGGGGCACAGATACGCAGTATTTT
CASKVGGTDTQYF
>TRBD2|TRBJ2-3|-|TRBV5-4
TGTGCCAGCAGTTTTCTTGGGACTAGCGGCACAGATACGCAGTATTTT
CASSFLGTSGTDTQYF
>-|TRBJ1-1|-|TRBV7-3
TGTGCCAGCAGCTTTCAGGGGAACACTGAAGCTTTCTTT
CASSFQGNTEAFF
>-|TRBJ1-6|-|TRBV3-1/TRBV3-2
TGTGCCAGCAGCTCGGAGGGGGGGGGTTCGGCCCTCCACTTT
CASSSEGGGSALHF
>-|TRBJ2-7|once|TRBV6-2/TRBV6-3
TGTGCCAGCAGTCTCTCGGCCTACGAGCAGTACTTC
CASSLSAYEQYF
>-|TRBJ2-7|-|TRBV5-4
TGTGCCAGCAGCTTGGCCCCCTTCGGAGGGGGGCCCTCCTACGAGCAGTACTTC
CASSLAPFGGGPSYEQYF
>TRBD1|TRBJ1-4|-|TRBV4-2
TGTGCCAGCAGCCAAGTGGGGACAGAGAATGAAAAACTGTTTTTT
CASSQVGTENEKLFF
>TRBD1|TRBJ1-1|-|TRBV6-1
TGTGCCAGCAGTGAATGGAGGGGGCACTACACTGAAGCTTTCTTT
CASSEWRGHYTEAFF
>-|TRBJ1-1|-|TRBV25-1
TGTGCCAGCAGTGAAACGCAAGGGTACACTGAAGCTTTCTTT
CASSETQGYTEAFF
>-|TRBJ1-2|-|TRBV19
TGTGCCAGTAGTATAGTAAGGCATCAAGGGACCTATGGCTACACCTTC
CASSIVRHQGTYGYTF
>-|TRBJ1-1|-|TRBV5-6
TGTGCCAGCAGCTTGAATCCACGGGGAGGTGCTGAAGCTTTCTTT
CASSLNPRGGAEAFF
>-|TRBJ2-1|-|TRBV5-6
TGTGCCAGCAGTTATAAGGGCCATGAGCAGTTCTTC
CASSYKGHEQFF
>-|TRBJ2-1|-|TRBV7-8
TGTGCCAGCAGCTCATACCCCGTACCGCCAGGGGGGCCCCTAAGCTCCTACAATGAGCAGTTCTTC
CASSSYPVPPGGPLSSYNEQFF
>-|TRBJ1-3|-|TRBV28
TGTGCCAGCAGTCGTGACAGCGTCTCTGGAAACACCATATATTTT
CASSRDSVSGNTIYF
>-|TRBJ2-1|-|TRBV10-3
TGTGCCATCAGTGAGCCCCGGGGTCCCTACAATGAGCAGTTCTTC
CAISEPRGPYNEQFF
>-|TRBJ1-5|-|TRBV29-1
TGCAGCGTTGCCATTAGCAATCAGCCCCAGCATTTT
CSVAISNQPQHF
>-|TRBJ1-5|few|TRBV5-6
TGTGCCAGCAGCTTGGCCGGGTTGGGGTTCTATCAGCCCCAGCATTTT
CASSLAGLGFYQPQHF
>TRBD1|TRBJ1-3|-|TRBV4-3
TGCGCCAGCAGCCAAGAAGGACAGGGCTCTGGAAACACCATATATTTT
CASSQEGQGSGNTIYF
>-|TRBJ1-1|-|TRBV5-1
TGCGCCAGCAGCTTGGCTGGGATGTCTGGATCGAACACTGAAGCTTTCTTT
CASSLAGMSGSNTEAFF
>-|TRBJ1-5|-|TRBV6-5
TGTGCCAGCAGTCCCGGGGCGGGTCCTAATCAGCCCCAGCATTTT
CASSPGAGPNQPQHF
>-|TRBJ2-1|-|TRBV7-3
TGTGCCAGCAGCTTACTGGCATGGAATGAGCAGTTCTTC
CASSLLAWNEQFF
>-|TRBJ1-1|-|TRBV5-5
TGTGCCAGCAGCTTCTCCGGGACCTCTAACGTCTTT
CASSFSGTSNVF
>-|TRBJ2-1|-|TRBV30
TGTGCCTGGAGAGAGGGAAGTGAGCAGTTCTTC
CAWREGSEQFF
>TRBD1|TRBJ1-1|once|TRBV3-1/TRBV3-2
TGTGCCAGCAGCCAAAGGACAGGGGGGTCTTTCTTT
CASSQRTGGSFF
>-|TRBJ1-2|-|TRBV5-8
TGTGCCAGCAGCTTGGGGATTGTTGGGGGCCGGGGAGGCTACACCTTC
CASSLGIVGGRGGYTF
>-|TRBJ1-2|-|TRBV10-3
TGTGCCATCAGTGAGTCTGGGTTTAACTATGGCTACACCTTC
CAISESGFNYGYTF
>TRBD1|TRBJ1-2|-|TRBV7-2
TGTGCCAGCAGAAAGACAGGGACCTATGGCTACACCTTC
CASRKTGTYGYTF
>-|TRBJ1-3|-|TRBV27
TGTGCCAGCAGTTTAACCTACTCTGGAAACACCATATATTTT
CASSLTYSGNTIYF
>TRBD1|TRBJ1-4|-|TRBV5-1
TGCGCCAGCAGCCTGACAGGGTATGAAAAACTGTTTTTT
CASSLTGYEKLFF
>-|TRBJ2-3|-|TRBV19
TGTGCCAGTATGAGATTAGATACGCAGTATTTT
CASMRLDTQYF
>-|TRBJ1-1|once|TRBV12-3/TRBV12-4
TGTGCCAGTCTTCGGGGGGAGAACACTGAAGCTTTCTTT
CASLRGENTEAFF
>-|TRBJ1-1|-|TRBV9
TGTGCCAGCAGCGTAGGGTCAGCCATGAACACTGAAGCTTTCTTT
CASSVGSAMNTEAFF
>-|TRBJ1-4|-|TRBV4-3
TGCGCCAGCAGCCAAGAAAAGTTCCTAAACAGGGCGGGTGAAAAACTGTTTTTT
CASSQEKFLNRAGEKLFF
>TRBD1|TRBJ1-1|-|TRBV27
TGTGCCAGCAGTTTATCGACAGGGATCACACGGAGCACTGAAGCTTTCTTT
CASSLSTGITRSTEAFF
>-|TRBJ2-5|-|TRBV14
TGTGCCAGCAGCCAAGCTTTAGGGTTGGGGGAGACCCAGTACTTC
CASSQALGLGETQYF
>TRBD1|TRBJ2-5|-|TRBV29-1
TGCAGCGTTGATAAGCAGGGGGCGGCAGAGACCCAGTACTTC
CSVDKQGAAETQYF
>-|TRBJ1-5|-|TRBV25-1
TGTGCCAGCAGTCCGGTGGTGGCTGGGCAGCCCCAGCATTTT
CASSPVVAGQPQHF
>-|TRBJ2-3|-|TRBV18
TGTGCCAGCTCACCCTCTGGAGGAACGGATACGCAGTATTTT
CASSPSGGTDTQYF
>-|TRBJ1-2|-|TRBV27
TGTGCCAGCAGTTTATCCGGAGGTTATGGCTACACCTTC
CASSLSGGYGYTF
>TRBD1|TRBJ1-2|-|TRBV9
TGTGCCAGCAGCGTAGACCCGACAGGGGGTCTCGATGGCTACACCTTC
CASSVDPTGGLDGYTF
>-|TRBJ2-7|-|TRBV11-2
TGTGCAAGCAAACGAGGCGGCACTGACGCGTTCATCTACGAGCAGTACTTC
CASKRGGTDAFIYEQYF
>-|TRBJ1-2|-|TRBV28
TGTGCCAGCAGTTCGTTGGGCCAGAGCTATGGCTACACCTTC
CASSSLGQSYGYTF
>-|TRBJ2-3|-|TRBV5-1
TGCGCCAGCAGCCGTATGGGGTCGGGGACAGATACGCAGTATTTT
CASSRMGSGTDTQYF
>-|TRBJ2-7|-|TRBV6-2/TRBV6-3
TGTGCCAGCAGTCCCGGGACGCCACCCTACGAGCAGTACTTC
CASSPGTPPYEQYF
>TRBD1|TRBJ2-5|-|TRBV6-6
TGTGCCAGCAGTTTCGGACAGGGGTACCAAGAGACCCAGTACTTC
CASSFGQGYQETQYF
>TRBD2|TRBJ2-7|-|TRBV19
TGTGCCAGTAGTTCTAGCGGACCCTACGAGCAGTACTTC
CASSSSGPYEQYF
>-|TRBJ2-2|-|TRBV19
TGTGCCAGCTATTCCGGGAGTGAAAACACCGGGGAGCTGTTTTTT
CASYSGSENTGELFF
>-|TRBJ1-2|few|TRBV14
TGTGCCAGCAGCCAAGTCGGGGGGGAGAGCTATGGCTACACCTTC
CASSQVGGESYGYTF
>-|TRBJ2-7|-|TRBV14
TGTGCCAGCAGTCCGGACCGTAGAGTGTCCACCCCCCACTCCTACGAGCAGTACTTC
CASSPDRRVSTPHSYEQYF